This T cell receptor beta chain is from a study of cytomegalovirus exposure and HLA in healthy donors (TCRdb year 2017). A note on the overall study: According to a later analysis, one platform produced both the roughly 130 validation repertoires and the roughly 640 repertoires of the first cohort. In addition to the first cohort of 650 to 750 subjects, a separate validation cohort of about 120 different subjects was used. The aim of the study was to test whether cataloging public T cell receptors could identify signatures of past pathogen exposure. The study combined high-throughput TCR immunosequencing, statistical association of individual TCRs with disease status, and machine learning to predict cytomegalovirus infection status.

The method was the immunoSEQ multiplex PCR assay. Per the original workflow: A statistical classification framework was built for diagnosing cytomegalovirus status from the catalog of TCR beta chain sequences. As stored in TCRdb, this immuneACCESS dataset retains in-frame rearrangements with V and J assigned. A fraction of the clones does not appear; measured against another copy, unresolved V genes explain less than half of the discrepancy, and the remainder lacks a known reason. V, J and clone size are taken as reported in that table, and D and trimming were inferred from the DNA itself. Across this sample there are about 57,000 clones, with more than 80% seen only once. 0.95% to 1.5% of the sample is in the top ten clones. General study outcomes and caveats: Three of the identified cytomegalovirus-associated TCR beta chains were confirmed in vitro to be specific for cytomegalovirus antigens. In both the original and validation cohorts, the classifier was reported to diagnose cytomegalovirus status with high specificity and sensitivity. The validation cohort had no HLA typing available for a later analysis, so co-occurrence within that cohort was assessed over all 120 or so repertoires. A total of 150 or so TCR beta chains were listed by the study as associated with cytomegalovirus. It was suggested by the authors that the approach could potentially be generalized to other disease states and immunological phenotypes. While some public TCRs were present in many individuals, most TCR sequences turned up only very rarely across donors. Of the cluster scores, 85% to 95% were above 0 in a later analysis, which found that TCRs clustered in the first cohort also tended to co-occur in the 95 to 150 validation repertoires.

The donors were included in the validation cohort of 120 subjects, a group kept apart from the roughly 670-subject first cohort. Notes on this clone: Its cognate antigen has yet to be identified. No qualities accompany the bases; no much larger clone lies one base away.

CDR1 is given as SGHRS and CDR2 as YFSETQ, both from the germline V gene. Relative to germline, V is missing 1 base and J is missing 0 bases, with 4 bases of the junction outside any gene match. The CDR3 has 18 amino acids, counting the end cysteine and phenylalanine. The sequence is cut down to CDR3 DNA, 54 bases in frame from base 1. The rearrangement joined TRBV5-1 to TRBJ1-4; 12 junctional bases match TRBD1. The sample comprised PBMCs. This TCR was sampled from a woman aged 18-35 years in good health and CMV-seronegative. The CDR3 here reads CASSLRGTGGSTNEKLFF. The base sequence is TGCGCCAGCAGCTTGAGGGGGACAGGGGGCTCAACTAATGAAAAACTGTTTTTT.